This T cell receptor (beta chain) derives from a study of blood T cells in healthy people across ages. This clonotype has more than one count but fewer than ten. The antigen remains unidentified. CDR3 length: 15 residues. V was trimmed by 0 bases and J by 6 bases, leaving 14 bases between them. Germline V gene lookup returns CDR1 SGHDN and CDR2 FVKESK. Per sample, no less than 6 micrograms of total RNA were extracted. The second PCR ran about 6 to 12 cycles with a sample-barcoded 5' primer and J-beta primers. One entry per CDR3 protein results from TCRdb running MiXCR on the 5' RACE reads. The table includes 750,000 to 950,000 distinct CDR3 sequences, less than 70% detected once. Study results and caveats: The CMV status of each donor remained undetermined, and this could have confounded shifts in expanded clonotypes.

The clonotype comes from a man of 80 years or more in good health. Sequencing input: blood. The rearrangement joins TRBV14 to TRBJ1-2, with TRBD1 as a possible D gene (6 bases). CDR3 coding DNA: TGTGCCAGCAGCCAAGATTGGTGGGGGCAACATGGCTACACCTTC. Translation gives CASSQDWWGQHGYTF.